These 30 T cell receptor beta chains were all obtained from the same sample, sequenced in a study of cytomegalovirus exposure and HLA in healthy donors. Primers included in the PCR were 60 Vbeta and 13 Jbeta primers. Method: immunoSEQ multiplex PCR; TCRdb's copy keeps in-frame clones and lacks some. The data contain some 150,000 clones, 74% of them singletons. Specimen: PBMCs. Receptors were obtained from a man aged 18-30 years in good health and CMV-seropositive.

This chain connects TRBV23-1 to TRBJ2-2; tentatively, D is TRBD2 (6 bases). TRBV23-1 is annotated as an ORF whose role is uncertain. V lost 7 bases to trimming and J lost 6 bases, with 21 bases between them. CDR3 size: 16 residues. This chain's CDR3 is CASTRPPGGWAGELFF. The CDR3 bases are TGCGCCAGCACCCGTCCCCCTGGAGGGTGGGCCGGGGAGCTGTTTTTT.

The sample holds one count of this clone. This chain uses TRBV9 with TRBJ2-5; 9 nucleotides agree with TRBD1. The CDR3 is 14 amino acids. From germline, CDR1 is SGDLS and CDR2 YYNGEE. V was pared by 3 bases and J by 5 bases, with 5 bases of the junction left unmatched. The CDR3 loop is CASSGGQGRETQYF. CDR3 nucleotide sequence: TGTGCCAGCAGCGGGGGACAGGGTAGGGAGACCCAGTACTTC.

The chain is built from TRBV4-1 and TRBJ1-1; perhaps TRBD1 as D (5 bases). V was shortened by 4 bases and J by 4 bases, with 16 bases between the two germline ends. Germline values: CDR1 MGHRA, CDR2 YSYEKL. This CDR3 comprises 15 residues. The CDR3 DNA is TGCGCCAGCAGCCCAGGAGCGGGGGTGATCACTGAAGCTTTCTTT. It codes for CASSPGAGVITEAFF.

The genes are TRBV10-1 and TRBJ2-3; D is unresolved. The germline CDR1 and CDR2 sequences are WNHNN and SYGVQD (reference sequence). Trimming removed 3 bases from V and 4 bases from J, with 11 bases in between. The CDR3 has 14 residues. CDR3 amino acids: CASSDPARSDTQYF. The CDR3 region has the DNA TGCGCCAGCAGTGACCCCGCGAGGTCAGATACGCAGTATTTT.

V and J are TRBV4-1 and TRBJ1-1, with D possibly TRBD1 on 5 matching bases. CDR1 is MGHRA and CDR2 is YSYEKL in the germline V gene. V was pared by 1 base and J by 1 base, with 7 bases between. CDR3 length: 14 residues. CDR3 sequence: CASSQVGANTEAFF. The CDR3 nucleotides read TGCGCCAGCAGCCAAGTAGGGGCGAACACTGAAGCTTTCTTT.

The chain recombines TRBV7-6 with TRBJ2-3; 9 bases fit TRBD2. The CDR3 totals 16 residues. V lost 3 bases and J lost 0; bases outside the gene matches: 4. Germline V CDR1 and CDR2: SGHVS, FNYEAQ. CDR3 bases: TGTGCCAGCAGCTTCTTGACTAGCGGTAGCACAGATACGCAGTATTTT. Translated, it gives CASSFLTSGSTDTQYF. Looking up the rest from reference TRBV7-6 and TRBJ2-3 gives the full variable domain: GAGVSQSPRYKVTKRGQDVALRCDPISGHVSLYWYRQALGQGPEFLTYFNYEAQQDKSGLPNDRFSAERPEGSISTLTIQRTEQRDSAMYRCASSFLTSGSTDTQYFGPGTRLTVL.

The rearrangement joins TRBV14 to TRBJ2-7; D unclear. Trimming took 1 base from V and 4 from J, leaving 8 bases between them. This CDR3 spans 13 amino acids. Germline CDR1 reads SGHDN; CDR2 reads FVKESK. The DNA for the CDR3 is TGTGCCAGCAGCCAAGTTCACCTATACGAGCAGTACTTC. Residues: CASSQVHLYEQYF.

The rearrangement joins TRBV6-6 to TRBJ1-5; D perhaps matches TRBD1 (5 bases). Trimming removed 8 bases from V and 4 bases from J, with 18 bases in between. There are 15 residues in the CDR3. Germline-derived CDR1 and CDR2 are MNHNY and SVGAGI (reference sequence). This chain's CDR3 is CASRTTGGWNQPQHF. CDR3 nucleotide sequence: TGTGCCAGCCGAACGACGGGGGGATGGAATCAGCCCCAGCATTTT.

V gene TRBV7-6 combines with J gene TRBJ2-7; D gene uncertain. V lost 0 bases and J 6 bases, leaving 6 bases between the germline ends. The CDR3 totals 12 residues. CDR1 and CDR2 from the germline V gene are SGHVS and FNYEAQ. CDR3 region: CASSLAGVEQYF. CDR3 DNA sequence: TGTGCCAGCAGCTTAGCGGGCGTCGAGCAGTACTTC. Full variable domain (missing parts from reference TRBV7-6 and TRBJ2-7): GAGVSQSPRYKVTKRGQDVALRCDPISGHVSLYWYRQALGQGPEFLTYFNYEAQQDKSGLPNDRFSAERPEGSISTLTIQRTEQRDSAMYRCASSLAGVEQYFGPGTRLTVT.

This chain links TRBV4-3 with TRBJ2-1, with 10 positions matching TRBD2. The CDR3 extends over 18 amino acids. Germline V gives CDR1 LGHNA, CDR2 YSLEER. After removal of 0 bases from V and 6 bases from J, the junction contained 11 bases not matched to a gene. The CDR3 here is CASSQDEVAGGPGNEQFF. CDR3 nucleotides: TGCGCCAGCAGCCAAGACGAGGTAGCGGGAGGACCGGGCAATGAGCAGTTCTTC.

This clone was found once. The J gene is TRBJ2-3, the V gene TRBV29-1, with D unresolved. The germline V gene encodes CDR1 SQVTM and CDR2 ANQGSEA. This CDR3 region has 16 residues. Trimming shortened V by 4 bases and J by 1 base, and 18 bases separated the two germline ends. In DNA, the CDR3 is TGCAGCGTTGTCCCGGATCGGGTCCATCGCACAGATACGCAGTATTTT. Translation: CSVVPDRVHRTDTQYF.

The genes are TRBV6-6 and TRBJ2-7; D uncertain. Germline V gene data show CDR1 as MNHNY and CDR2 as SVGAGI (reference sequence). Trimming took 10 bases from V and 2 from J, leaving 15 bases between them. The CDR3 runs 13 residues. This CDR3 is CAICRELPYEQYF. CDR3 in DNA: TGTGCCATCTGCAGAGAACTACCCTACGAGCAGTACTTC.

In DNA form, the CDR3 reads TGTGCCAGCAGCGTAGGTTCCGGGAGAGATACGCAGTATTTT. Protein product: CASSVGSGRDTQYF. This chain connects TRBV9 to TRBJ2-3; possibly TRBD2 for D (6 bases). The V end lost 0 bases, the J end lost 5 bases, and 10 bases lay between the germline ends. The CDR3 length is 14 residues. The germline gives CDR1 SGDLS, CDR2 YYNGEE. Combining the CDR3 with reference TRBV9 and TRBJ2-3 gives the whole variable domain DSGVTQTPKHLITATGQRVTLRCSPRSGDLSVYWYQQSLDQGLQFLIQYYNGEERAKGNILERFSAQQFPDLHSELNLSSLELGDSALYFCASSVGSGRDTQYFGPGTRLTVL.

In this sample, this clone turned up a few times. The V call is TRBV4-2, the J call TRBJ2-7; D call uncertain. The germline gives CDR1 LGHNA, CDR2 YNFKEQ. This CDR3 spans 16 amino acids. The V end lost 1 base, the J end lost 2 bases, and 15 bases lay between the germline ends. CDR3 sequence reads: CASSQGTARAAYEQYF. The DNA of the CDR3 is TGTGCCAGCAGCCAAGGCACAGCTCGAGCCGCCTACGAGCAGTACTTC.

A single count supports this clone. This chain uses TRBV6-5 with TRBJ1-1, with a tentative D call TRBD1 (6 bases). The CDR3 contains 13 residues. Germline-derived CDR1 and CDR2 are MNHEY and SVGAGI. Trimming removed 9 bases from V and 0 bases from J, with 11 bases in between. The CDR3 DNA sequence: TGTGCCAGTACGGGACAACTGAACACTGAAGCTTTCTTT. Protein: CASTGQLNTEAFF.

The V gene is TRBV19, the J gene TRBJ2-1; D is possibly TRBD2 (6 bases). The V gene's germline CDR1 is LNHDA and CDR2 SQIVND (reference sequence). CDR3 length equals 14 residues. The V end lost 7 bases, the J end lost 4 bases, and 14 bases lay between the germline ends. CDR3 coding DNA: TGTGCCAGTACCCGCCGGGGGAGATACAATGAGCAGTTCTTC. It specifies CASTRRGRYNEQFF. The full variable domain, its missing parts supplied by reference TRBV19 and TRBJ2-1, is DGGITQSPKYLFRKEGQNVTLSCEQNLNHDAMYWYRQDPGQGLRLIYYSQIVNDFQKGDIAEGYSVSREKKESFPLTVTSAQKNPTAFYLCASTRRGRYNEQFFGPGTRLTVL.

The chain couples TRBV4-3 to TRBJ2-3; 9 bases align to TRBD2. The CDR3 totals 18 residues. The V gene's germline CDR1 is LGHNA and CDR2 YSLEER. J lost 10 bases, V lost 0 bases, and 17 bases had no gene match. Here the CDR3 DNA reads TGCGCCAGCAGCCAAGATAGTGTAAGGCGGGGGGGGCCGCAGGCGCAGTATTTT. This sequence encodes CASSQDSVRRGGPQAQYF.

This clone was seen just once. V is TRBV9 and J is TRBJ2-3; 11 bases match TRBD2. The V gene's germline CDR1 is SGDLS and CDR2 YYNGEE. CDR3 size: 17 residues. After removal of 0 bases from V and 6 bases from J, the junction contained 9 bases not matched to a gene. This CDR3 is CASSVERLAGRGDTQYF. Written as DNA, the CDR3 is TGTGCCAGCAGCGTAGAGAGACTAGCGGGGCGTGGGGATACGCAGTATTTT. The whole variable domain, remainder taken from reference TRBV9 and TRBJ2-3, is DSGVTQTPKHLITATGQRVTLRCSPRSGDLSVYWYQQSLDQGLQFLIQYYNGEERAKGNILERFSAQQFPDLHSELNLSSLELGDSALYFCASSVERLAGRGDTQYFGPGTRLTVL.

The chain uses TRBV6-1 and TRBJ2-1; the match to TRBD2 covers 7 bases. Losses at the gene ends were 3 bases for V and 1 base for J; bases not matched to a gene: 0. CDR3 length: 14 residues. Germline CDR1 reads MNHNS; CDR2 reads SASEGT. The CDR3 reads CASSDSGSYNEQFF. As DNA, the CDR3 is TGTGCCAGCAGTGATAGCGGGTCCTACAATGAGCAGTTCTTC.

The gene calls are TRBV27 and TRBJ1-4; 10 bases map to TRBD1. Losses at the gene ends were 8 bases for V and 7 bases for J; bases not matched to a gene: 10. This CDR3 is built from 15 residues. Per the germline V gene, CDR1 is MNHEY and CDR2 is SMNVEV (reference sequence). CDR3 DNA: TGTGCCAGCCGTCCGGGTGGGACAGGGGCTGAAAAACTGTTTTTT. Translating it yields CASRPGGTGAEKLFF.

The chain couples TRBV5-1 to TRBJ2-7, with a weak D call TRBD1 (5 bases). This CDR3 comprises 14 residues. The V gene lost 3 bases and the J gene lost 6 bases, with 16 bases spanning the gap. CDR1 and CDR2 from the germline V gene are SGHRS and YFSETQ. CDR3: CASSSASGHSEQYF. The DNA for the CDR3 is TGCGCCAGCAGCTCCGCCTCCGGACATAGCGAGCAGTACTTC.

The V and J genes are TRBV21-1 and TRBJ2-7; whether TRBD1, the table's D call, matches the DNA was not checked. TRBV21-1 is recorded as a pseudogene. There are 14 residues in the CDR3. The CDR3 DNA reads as TGTGCCAGCAGCAACAAGACAGGGCCGTACGAGCAGTACTTC. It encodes CASSNKTGPYEQYF.

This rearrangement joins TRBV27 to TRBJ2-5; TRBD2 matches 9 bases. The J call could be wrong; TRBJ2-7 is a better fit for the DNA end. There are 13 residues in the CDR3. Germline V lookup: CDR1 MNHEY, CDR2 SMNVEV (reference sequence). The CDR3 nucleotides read TGTGCCAGCAGTTTGCGGGGGGGCCACGAGCAGTACTTC. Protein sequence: CASSLRGGHEQYF.

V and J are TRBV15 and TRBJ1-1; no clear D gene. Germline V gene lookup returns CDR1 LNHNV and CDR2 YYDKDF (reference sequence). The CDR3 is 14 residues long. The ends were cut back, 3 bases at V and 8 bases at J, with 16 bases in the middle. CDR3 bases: TGTGCCACCAGCAGGAGAGCGGGGAGTGGAGAAGCTTTCTTT. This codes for CATSRRAGSGEAFF.

The CDR3 loop is CASRPTSGSTDTQYF. The CDR3 nucleotides are TGTGCCAGCAGACCTACTAGCGGGAGTACAGATACGCAGTATTTT. V is TRBV4-2 and J is TRBJ2-3; 11 nucleotides match TRBD2. V dropped 6 bases and J dropped 3; count of bases not matched to a gene: 5. The CDR3 has 15 residues. CDR1 LGHNA and CDR2 YNFKEQ come from the germline V gene.

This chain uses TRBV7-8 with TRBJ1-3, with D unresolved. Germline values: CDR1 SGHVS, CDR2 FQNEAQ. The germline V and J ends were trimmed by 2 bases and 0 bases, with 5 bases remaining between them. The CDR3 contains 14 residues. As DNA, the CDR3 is TGTGCCAGCAGCTTAAAGAGCTCTGGAAACACCATATATTTT. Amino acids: CASSLKSSGNTIYF.

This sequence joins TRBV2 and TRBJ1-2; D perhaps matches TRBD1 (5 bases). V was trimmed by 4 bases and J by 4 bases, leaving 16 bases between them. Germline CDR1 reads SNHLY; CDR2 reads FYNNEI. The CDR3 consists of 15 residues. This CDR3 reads CASSGRSDRGYGYTF. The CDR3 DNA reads TGTGCCAGCAGTGGACGGTCCGACAGAGGCTATGGCTACACCTTC.

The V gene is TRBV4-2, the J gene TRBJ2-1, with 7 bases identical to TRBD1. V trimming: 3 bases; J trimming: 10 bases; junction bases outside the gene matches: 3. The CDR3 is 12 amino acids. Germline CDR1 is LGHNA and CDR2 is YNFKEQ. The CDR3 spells CASSHGTAEQFF. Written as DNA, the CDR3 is TGTGCCAGCAGCCATGGGACAGCGGAGCAGTTCTTC.

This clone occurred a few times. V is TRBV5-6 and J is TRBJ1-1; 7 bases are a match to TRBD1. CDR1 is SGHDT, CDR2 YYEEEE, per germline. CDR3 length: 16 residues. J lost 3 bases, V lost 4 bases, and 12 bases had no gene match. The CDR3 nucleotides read TGTGCCAGCAGCGGTAGGGGGCGGATCTTTGACACTGAAGCTTTCTTT. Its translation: CASSGRGRIFDTEAFF.

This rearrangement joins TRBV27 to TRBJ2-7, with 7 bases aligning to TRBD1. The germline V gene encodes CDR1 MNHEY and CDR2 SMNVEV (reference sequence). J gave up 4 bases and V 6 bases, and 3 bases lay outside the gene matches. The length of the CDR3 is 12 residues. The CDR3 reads CASRGDSYEQYF. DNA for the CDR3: TGTGCCAGCAGGGGGGACAGTTACGAGCAGTACTTC.